The 31 T cell receptor beta chains listed next were all sequenced from one sample in a study of identical twins. TCRdb called the 5' RACE reads again in MiXCR, with one record for every CDR3 protein. The sample lists hundreds of thousands of distinct CDR3 sequences, less than 25% occurring once. The same data also contributed to another study, on T cells expressing NK-cell markers.

Material for sequencing was PBMCs. These receptors all stem from a woman younger than 35 in good health.

This clonotype was counted a few times. V and J are TRBV5-1 and TRBJ2-1; D may be TRBD2 (6 bases). Trimming removed 6 bases at V and 5 bases at J, with 9 bases between. Germline CDR1 SGHRS, CDR2 YFSETQ. The length of the CDR3 is 12 residues. CDR3 DNA sequence: TGCGCCAGCAAACGGGAGCACAATGAGCAGTTCTTC. This translates into CASKREHNEQFF.

The rearrangement uses TRBV5-6 and TRBJ2-3; 8 bases agree with TRBD2. This CDR3 has 16 residues. CDR1 and CDR2 from the germline V gene are SGHDT and YYEEEE. V gave up 0 bases and J gave up 4 bases; unmatched junction bases: 7. CDR3 sequence: CASSLVGGGRADTQYF. As DNA, the CDR3 is TGTGCCAGCAGCTTGGTCGGCGGGGGGCGGGCAGATACGCAGTATTTT.

The V gene is TRBV7-2, the J gene TRBJ2-2, with a weak D call TRBD2 (6 bases). With 5 bases removed from V and 5 bases from J, the gap between germline ends came to 15 bases. This CDR3 is built from 15 residues. Germline lookup yields CDR1 SGHTA and CDR2 FQGNSA. The CDR3 nucleotides read TGTGCCAGCAGCCCTCTAGCGTTGGGGACCGGGGAGCTGTTTTTT. This gives the protein CASSPLALGTGELFF.

The rearrangement links TRBV24-1 to TRBJ1-1; D is uncertain. The germline V gene has CDR1 KGHDR and CDR2 SFDVKD. The CDR3 contains 13 residues. Trimming cost V 3 bases and J 1 base, with 5 bases left between them. The CDR3 bases are TGTGCCACCAGTGATCCCAGGAACACTGAAGCTTTCTTT. Amino acid sequence: CATSDPRNTEAFF.

This clonotype was seen more than once but under ten times. The V and J genes are TRBV6-5 and TRBJ2-1; 11 nucleotides align to TRBD2. V was clipped by 4 bases and J by 8 bases; unmatched bases: 10. The germline V gene encodes CDR1 MNHEY and CDR2 SVGAGI. There are 16 residues in the CDR3. Here the CDR3 DNA reads TGTGCCAGCAGTTCCGTTACCCCGGGACTAGCGGATGAGCAGTTCTTC. The encoded protein is CASSSVTPGLADEQFF.

The chain joins TRBV9 to TRBJ2-1; 7 bases map to TRBD2. V shed 0 bases, J shed 3 bases, and the junction held 6 bases outside the gene matches. From germline, CDR1 is SGDLS and CDR2 YYNGEE. CDR3 length: 16 amino acids. The CDR3 here is CASSVDLAELYNEQFF. The DNA of the CDR3 is TGTGCCAGCAGCGTAGATCTAGCGGAGCTCTACAATGAGCAGTTCTTC.

The V call is TRBV7-2, the J call TRBJ1-2; no firm D call. This CDR3 has 12 residues. Trimming removed 5 bases at V and 8 bases at J, with 12 bases between. Germline CDR1 and CDR2: SGHTA and FQGNSA. CDR3 amino acids: CASSPYTGGYTF. CDR3 DNA: TGTGCCAGCAGCCCGTATACGGGGGGCTACACCTTC.

This clonotype has just a few counts. J is TRBJ2-7 and V is TRBV20-1; 12 bases align to TRBD2. Germline CDR1 DFQATT, CDR2 SNEGSKA (reference sequence). Trimming took 6 bases from V and 0 from J; bases not matched to a gene: 6. This CDR3 has 15 amino acids. The CDR3 region is CSARTSGTNSYEQYF. The DNA of the CDR3 is TGCAGTGCGAGGACTAGCGGGACTAACTCCTACGAGCAGTACTTC.

This clonotype was seen a handful of times. The chain joins TRBV20-1 to TRBJ2-3, with 10 nucleotides matching TRBD2. The CDR3 sequence is 15 residues long. CDR1 is DFQATT, CDR2 SNEGSKA, per germline (reference sequence). Trimming cost V 6 bases and J 7 bases; bases outside gene matches: 13. The CDR3 DNA reads as TGCAGTGCCTTACCCCCAGCGGGGGGGCCGTATACGCAGTATTTT. Protein: CSALPPAGGPYTQYF.

In its sample, this clonotype was seen many times. J is TRBJ1-4 and V is TRBV9, with D possibly TRBD1 on 5 matching bases. Germline V gene sequence: CDR1 SGDLS, CDR2 YYNGEE. There are 15 residues in the CDR3. The V end lost 4 bases, the J end lost 2 bases, and 12 bases lay between the germline ends. The CDR3 protein is CASSPGPGTNEKLFF. The CDR3 coding sequence is TGTGCCAGCAGCCCGGGGCCAGGGACTAATGAAAAACTGTTTTTT.

The chain joins TRBV20-1 to TRBJ2-7; TRBD1 is a possible D gene (6 bases). CDR3 length: 11 amino acids. Germline V lookup: CDR1 DFQATT, CDR2 SNEGSKA (reference sequence). V was shortened by 7 bases and J by 5 bases, with 12 bases between the two germline ends. CDR3 sequence reads: CSVLEGDEQYF. CDR3 sequence (DNA): TGCAGTGTGCTCGAGGGGGACGAGCAGTACTTC.

The chain joins TRBV29-1 to TRBJ2-1, with 8 bases matching TRBD2. The CDR3 length is 13 residues. V lost 7 bases to trimming and J lost 1 base; unmatched junction nucleotides: 3. Germline CDR1 is SQVTM and CDR2 is ANQGSEA. CDR3 region: CSGTSGSYNEQFF. CDR3 bases: TGCAGCGGAACTAGCGGATCCTACAATGAGCAGTTCTTC.

The table lists this clonotype with many counts. J is TRBJ2-5 and V is TRBV5-1; tentatively, D is TRBD1 or TRBD2 (5 bases each). Trimming stripped 3 bases from V and 4 bases from J, with 10 bases between. CDR3 length: 13 amino acids. CDR1 is SGHRS and CDR2 is YFSETQ in the germline V gene. The CDR3 loop reads CASSSGPRETQYF. The DNA of the CDR3 is TGCGCCAGCAGCTCGGGACCACGAGAGACCCAGTACTTC. Complete variable domain (other parts from reference TRBV5-1 and TRBJ2-5): KAGVTQTPRYLIKTRGQQVTLSCSPISGHRSVSWYQQTPGQGLQFLFEYFSETQRNKGNFPGRFSGRQFSNSRSEMNVSTLELGDSALYLCASSSGPRETQYFGPGTRLLVL.

This chain's CDR3 is CASSPGEYSNQPQHF. The CDR3 nucleotides are TGCGCCAGCAGCCCAGGGGAATATAGCAATCAGCCCCAGCATTTT. The chain uses TRBV5-1 and TRBJ1-5, with D possibly matching TRBD1 (6 bases). This CDR3 region has 15 residues. CDR1 is SGHRS and CDR2 is YFSETQ in the germline V gene. V lost 4 bases, J lost 0 bases, and 11 bases lay in between.

In its sample, this clonotype was seen many times. The rearrangement uses TRBV5-1 and TRBJ1-1, with D possibly TRBD1 on 6 matching bases. Deletions cut 4 bases from V and 0 bases from J, with 22 bases between. There are 18 residues in the CDR3. Germline loops: CDR1 SGHRS, CDR2 YFSETQ. The CDR3 DNA follows: TGCGCCAGCAGCCTACCACAGGGCTCCGTTTCTATGAACACTGAAGCTTTCTTT. Translating gives CASSLPQGSVSMNTEAFF. The full variable domain, in which reference TRBV5-1 and TRBJ1-1 provide the parts outside the CDR3, is KAGVTQTPRYLIKTRGQQVTLSCSPISGHRSVSWYQQTPGQGLQFLFEYFSETQRNKGNFPGRFSGRQFSNSRSEMNVSTLELGDSALYLCASSLPQGSVSMNTEAFFGQGTRLTVV.

The chain carries TRBV12-3 or TRBV12-4 and TRBJ1-2; TRBD1 is a possible D gene (6 bases). CDR3 length equals 14 residues. Trimming shortened V by 0 bases and J by 7 bases, and 12 bases separated the two germline ends. The CDR3 protein is CASSLAGGDGGYTF. DNA for the CDR3: TGTGCCAGCAGTTTAGCAGGGGGGGATGGTGGCTACACCTTC.

This clonotype was seen a few times. The V call is TRBV29-1, the J call TRBJ2-7; TRBD1 matches at 7 bases. The germline V gene encodes CDR1 SQVTM and CDR2 ANQGSEA. Trimming took 3 bases from V and 2 from J; bases not matched to a gene: 13. CDR3 length: 16 amino acids. The CDR3 loop is CSVEGPGGNRAYEQYF. For the CDR3, the DNA is TGCAGCGTTGAGGGCCCAGGGGGTAACAGGGCCTACGAGCAGTACTTC.

V usage is TRBV12-3 or TRBV12-4 and J usage is TRBJ2-5; 9 positions match TRBD2. There are 15 residues in the CDR3. Losses at the gene ends were 3 bases for V and 5 bases for J; bases not matched to a gene: 7. The CDR3, as DNA: TGTGCCAGCAGTTTGCTAGCGGGGACGTCGGAGACCCAGTACTTC. The encoded protein is CASSLLAGTSETQYF.

This clonotype came up a few times. The rearrangement joins TRBV5-6 to TRBJ1-6; 10 positions match TRBD1. Losses at the gene ends were 4 bases for V and 10 bases for J; bases not matched to a gene: 5. Germline V gene lookup returns CDR1 SGHDT and CDR2 YYEEEE. The CDR3 extends over 14 amino acids. The CDR3 coding sequence is TGTGCCAGCAGCCGGGACAGGGGTGGATCACCCCTCCACTTT. Its translation is CASSRDRGGSPLHF. The complete variable domain, with remaining parts taken from reference TRBV5-6 and TRBJ1-6, reads DAGVTQSPTHLIKTRGQQVTLRCSPKSGHDTVSWYQQALGQGPQFIFQYYEEEERQRGNFPDRFSGHQFPNYSSELNVNALLLGDSALYLCASSRDRGGSPLHFGNGTRLTVT.

Comments on this clonotype: One junction end disagrees with the germline gene, perhaps due to a read error. The chain recombines TRBV20-1 with TRBJ2-5; D call uncertain. Per germline, CDR1 DFQATT and CDR2 SNEGSKA (reference sequence). This CDR3 has 12 residues. CDR3 nucleotides: TGCAGTGCTAGTCCCCCCGAAGAGACCCAGAACTTC. It yields the protein CSASPPEETQNF.

This chain uses TRBV29-1 with TRBJ2-3; D is ambiguous. This CDR3 has 12 residues. Germline V gene sequence: CDR1 SQVTM, CDR2 ANQGSEA. The V end was cut by 3 bases, the J end by 3 bases, with 7 bases between. The CDR3 is CSVDVGTDTQYF. CDR3 DNA sequence: TGCAGCGTTGATGTCGGTACAGATACGCAGTATTTT.

This clonotype showed up many times. V usage is TRBV20-1 and J usage is TRBJ2-3; maybe TRBD2 (5 bases). There are 12 residues in the CDR3. Germline values: CDR1 DFQATT, CDR2 SNEGSKA (reference sequence). The V end was cut by 8 bases, the J end by 2 bases, with 11 bases between. CDR3 loop: CSLAHNTDTQYF. In DNA form, the CDR3 reads TGCAGTCTAGCCCATAACACAGATACGCAGTATTTT.

The V gene is TRBV7-8, the J gene TRBJ2-7, with TRBD1 identical over 7 bases. Germline V gives CDR1 SGHVS, CDR2 FQNEAQ. The CDR3 is 15 amino acids. The J segment lost 4 bases and the V segment lost 4 bases, leaving 10 bases of the junction unmatched. The DNA for the CDR3 is TGTGCCAGCAGCTCCCTATTGGACAGGTTTTACGAGCAGTACTTC. Amino acids: CASSSLLDRFYEQYF.

This clonotype has just a few counts. The rearrangement uses TRBV6-6 and TRBJ1-4; D is unresolved. The CDR3 has 13 residues. The V gene lost 4 bases and the J gene lost 5 bases, with 8 bases spanning the gap. Per the germline V gene, CDR1 is MNHNY and CDR2 is SVGAGI (reference sequence). CDR3 residues: CASSLFSNEKLFF. Here the CDR3 DNA reads TGTGCCAGCAGTTTGTTCTCGAATGAAAAACTGTTTTTT.

This clonotype came up a few times. The chain joins TRBV29-1 to TRBJ2-3; 11 nucleotides match TRBD2. This CDR3 spans 14 amino acids. Germline V gene lookup returns CDR1 SQVTM and CDR2 ANQGSEA. With V trimmed by 7 bases and J by 2 bases, 5 bases remained unmatched. In DNA, the CDR3 is TGCAGCGAACTGACTAGCGGGACCACAGATACGCAGTATTTT. It specifies CSELTSGTTDTQYF.

This clonotype was recorded at least ten times. The genes are TRBV6-6 and TRBJ2-7; 8 nucleotides agree with TRBD1. V lost 6 bases to trimming and J lost 6 bases; unmatched junction nucleotides: 4. The CDR3 contains 12 residues. Germline CDR1 reads MNHNY; CDR2 reads SVGAGI (reference sequence). CDR3 loop: CASSRTGSEQYF. In nucleotides, the CDR3 is TGTGCCAGCAGCAGGACAGGGAGCGAGCAGTACTTC.

The V and J genes are TRBV7-2 and TRBJ2-5; D could derive from TRBD1 or TRBD2 (5 bases each). The V gene's germline CDR1 is SGHTA and CDR2 FQGNSA. V lost 6 bases and J 5 bases, leaving 16 bases between the germline ends. The CDR3 has 14 residues. CDR3 bases: TGTGCCAGCAGTGCGACGGGACGCCGGGAGACCCAGTACTTC. Translating gives CASSATGRRETQYF.

This clonotype came up many times. The gene calls are TRBV20-1 and TRBJ1-5; the D is unclear. CDR1 is DFQATT, CDR2 SNEGSKA, per germline (reference sequence). The CDR3 covers 14 residues. Trimming removed 0 bases at V and 4 bases at J, with 10 bases between. The CDR3 is CSARDKSPNQPQHF. CDR3 coding DNA: TGCAGTGCTAGAGATAAATCCCCGAATCAGCCCCAGCATTTT.

This clonotype was detected a few times. The chain links TRBV5-1 to TRBJ1-1; 8 bases are shared with TRBD1. This CDR3 is 15 amino acids long. Trimming at V came to 4 bases and at J to 0 bases, leaving 5 bases not matched to a gene. Germline-derived CDR1 and CDR2 are SGHRS and YFSETQ. Here the CDR3 DNA reads TGCGCCAGCAGCAAAAGACAGGGGCTGAACACTGAAGCTTTCTTT. This sequence encodes CASSKRQGLNTEAFF.

This clonotype was found a few times. The V gene is TRBV12-3 or TRBV12-4, the J gene TRBJ1-1, with D perhaps matching TRBD1 (5 bases). Trimming pared 2 bases from V and 0 bases from J, leaving 10 bases between. The CDR3 covers 15 residues. In DNA, the CDR3 is TGTGCCAGCAGTTTATGGGGGAAGCTGAACACTGAAGCTTTCTTT. Protein: CASSLWGKLNTEAFF.

The sample holds a few counts of this clonotype. The V and J genes are TRBV7-2 and TRBJ2-7, with TRBD1 as a possible D gene (5 bases). Germline CDR1 reads SGHTA; CDR2 reads FQGNSA. CDR3 size: 15 residues. Trimming removed 1 base from V and 6 bases from J, with 16 bases in between. In DNA form, the CDR3 reads TGTGCCAGCAGCTTAGTATTTCAGGGCCTCGCCGAGCAGTACTTC. Protein sequence: CASSLVFQGLAEQYF.